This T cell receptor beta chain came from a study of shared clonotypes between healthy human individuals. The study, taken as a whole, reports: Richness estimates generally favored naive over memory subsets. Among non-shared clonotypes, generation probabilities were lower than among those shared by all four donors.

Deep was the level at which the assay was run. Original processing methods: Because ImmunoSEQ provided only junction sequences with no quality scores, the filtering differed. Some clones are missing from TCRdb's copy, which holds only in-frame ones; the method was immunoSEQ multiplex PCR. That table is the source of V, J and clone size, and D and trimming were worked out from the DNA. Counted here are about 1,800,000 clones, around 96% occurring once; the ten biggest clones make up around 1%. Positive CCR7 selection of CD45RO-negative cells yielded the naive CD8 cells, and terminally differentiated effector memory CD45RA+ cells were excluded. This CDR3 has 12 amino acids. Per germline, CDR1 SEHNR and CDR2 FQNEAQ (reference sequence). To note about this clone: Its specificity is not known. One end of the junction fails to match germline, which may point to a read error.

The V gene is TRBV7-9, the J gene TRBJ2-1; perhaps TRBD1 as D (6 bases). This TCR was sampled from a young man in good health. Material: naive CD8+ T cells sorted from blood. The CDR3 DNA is TGTGCCAGCAGCCCTACGGGACATGTTAACATCTTC. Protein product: CASSPTGHVNIF.